This T cell receptor beta chain was documented in a study of T cell responses to AZD1222 COVID-19 vaccine. Study-wide results and caveats: Dominant CD4 TCR responses targeted spike regions 160-218 and 743-854. Of the AZD1222 recipients, only five to seven were seropositive at baseline. Spike-specific TCRs gained breadth and depth after people received two AZD1222 doses.

The germline CDR1 and CDR2 sequences are LGHDT and YNNKEL (reference sequence). The V end lost 0 bases, the J end lost 10 bases, and 7 bases lay between the germline ends. The CDR3 spans 12 residues. Generated by immunoSEQ multiplex PCR, the TCRdb table keeps only in-frame clones and is missing some. This table holds roughly 30,000 clones, over 75% found once. For this clone: What it binds is not known.

The sample was peripheral blood, taken on day 0 of AZD1222 vaccination. This receptor was identified in an adult in good health. The chain combines TRBV3-1 (or the pseudogene TRBV3-2) with TRBJ2-1; D is uncertain. The CDR3 DNA follows: TGTGCCAGCAGCCAAGAAGCACGGGAGCAGTTCTTC. Protein product: CASSQEAREQFF.